This T cell receptor beta chain was captured by sequencing in a study of blood T cell repertoires in COVID-19. Background on the study: COVID-19 samples, acute and convalescent, were from the United States, Italy and Spain. T cells, B-cell-depleted T cells, or PBMCs provided the cDNA or gDNA that served as material.

How the authors handled the data: Counts of nucleated cells, estimated from reference gene primer amplification, were obtained. TCRdb's copy holds only in-frame clones and misses some; the assay was immunoSEQ multiplex PCR. The DNA gave D and trimming, while V, J and clone size come from that table. The sample contains 150,000 to 180,000 clones, approximately 91% of which appear only once. CDR3 length: 16 amino acids. The V segment lost 4 bases and the J segment 2 bases; nucleotides outside the gene matches: 7. Germline CDR1 WSHSY, CDR2 SAAADI. This clone has a handful of counts. The rearrangement links TRBV10-2 to TRBJ1-5; TRBD1 aligns across 8 bases. The TCR comes from a woman aged 70-85 years with acute or convalescent COVID-19. The material sequenced was peripheral blood. The CDR3 spells CASSGWTGPGNQPQHF. CDR3 DNA sequence: TGCGCCAGCAGTGGATGGACAGGGCCTGGCAATCAGCCCCAGCATTTT.